This T cell receptor beta chain was recorded in a study of a mutant IDH1 vaccine in newly diagnosed glioma. The overall study: Patients arrived already treated with radiotherapy, temozolomide, or both, most having had both.

Only in-frame clones appear in the TCRdb table, and some are missing; sequencing was by immunoSEQ multiplex PCR. The top ten hold about 7.5% of the sample, which has about 68,000 clones, 79% seen once. Time point here: baseline, week 1 (first vaccination visit). Treatment reported: pre-vaccination baseline after standard-of-care therapy. The study enrolled donors with new WHO grade 3 or 4 IDH1-mutant, ATRX-lost astrocytomas. Notes on this clone: Its specificity is not known.

Overall study findings and caveats: A vaccine-induced immune response developed in around 94% of the patients.

The sample in question was PBMCs, obtained from a glioma patient treated with radiotherapy, temozolomide or both. The source is a man aged 50-59 years with glioma.

The CDR3 sequence is CASKTSTASYEQYF. CDR3 nucleotide sequence: TGTGCCAGCAAAACCTCGACAGCATCCTACGAGCAGTACTTC. The rearrangement links TRBV6-5 to TRBJ2-7; TRBD1 might be the D (5 bases). This CDR3 contains 14 residues. Trimming left V 7 bases short and J 1 base short, with 14 bases between. Germline CDR1 is MNHEY and CDR2 is SVGAGI.